Presented here are 8 T cell receptor beta chains from one specimen sequenced in a study of Graves' ophthalmopathy and Graves' hyperthyroidism (dated 2018 in TCRdb). The sequencer was an Illumina HiSeq 2000. For repertoire sequencing, the TCR beta CDR3 regions were amplified from RNA transcripts. A first-round RT-PCR used HTBI primers with the Qiagen OneStep RT-PCR kit, followed by a second-round multiplex PCR, size selection and purification. TCRdb redid the processing of the public reads, applying fastp at Q25 and MiXCR, and retained in-frame beta chains. Here each entry gathers all rows of one CDR3 protein and keeps the most common genes and DNA. Present in this sample are hundreds of thousands of distinct CDR3 sequences, about 41% of which were seen just once. Clones ranked in the top ten supply 3% to 4% of the sample. The sample taken for sequencing was peripheral blood. The receptors come from an adult man with Graves' ophthalmopathy.

The genes are TRBV7-4 and TRBJ2-7; 9 bases are a match to TRBD1. Germline assignment: CDR1 SGHVT and CDR2 SQSDAQ. This CDR3 spans 14 amino acids. V gave up 6 bases and J gave up 4 bases; unmatched junction bases: 7. The CDR3 is CASRKTGTGYEQYF. The DNA of the CDR3 is TGTGCCAGCAGAAAGACAGGGACAGGGTACGAGCAGTACTTC. Filled out from reference TRBV7-4 and TRBJ2-7, the complete variable domain reads GAGVSQSPRYKVAKRGRDVALRCDSISGHVTLYWYRQTLGQGSEVLTYSQSDAQRDKSGRPSGRFSAERPERSVSTLKIQRTEQGDSAVYLCASRKTGTGYEQYFGPGTRLTVT.

This chain uses TRBV7-3 with TRBJ2-3; 8 nucleotides match TRBD2. This CDR3 has 16 residues. Trimming took 3 bases from V and 5 from J; bases not matched to a gene: 10. CDR1 is SGHTA, CDR2 FQGTGA, per germline. The CDR3 DNA is TGTGCCAGCAGCTTGTCAATCGGGGGGGTTGGAGATACGCAGTATTTT. It is translated as CASSLSIGGVGDTQYF.

This clonotype was found many times. This sequence joins TRBV5-8 and TRBJ2-7, with TRBD2 identical over 10 bases. CDR1 is SGHTS, CDR2 YDEGEE, per germline. The CDR3 extends over 15 amino acids. Trimming took 1 base from V and 3 from J; bases not matched to a gene: 4. The CDR3 DNA sequence: TGTGCCAGCAGCTTGTCTAGCGGGAGAAGCTACGAGCAGTACTTC. Protein: CASSLSSGRSYEQYF.

There are a few counts of this clonotype. A much larger clone is a single base away; this may be a read error. The chain has TRBV24-1 and TRBJ2-7; no definite D call. Germline V lookup: CDR1 KGHDR, CDR2 SFDVKD. V shed 9 bases and J shed 2 bases, with 10 bases lying between them. This CDR3 region has 12 residues. The CDR3 DNA is TGTGCCACCGCGACTGGTACCTACGAGCAGTACGTC. It is translated as CATATGTYEQYV.

The genes are TRBV29-1 and TRBJ2-5; a possible D gene is TRBD2 (6 bases). The CDR3 consists of 13 residues. Trimming shortened V by 7 bases and J by 5 bases, and 17 bases separated the two germline ends. The germline gives CDR1 SQVTM, CDR2 ANQGSEA. The CDR3 bases are TGCAGCGGAGGGTCCGGGGGTGGTGAGACCCAGTACTTC. Translating gives CSGGSGGGETQYF. Together with reference TRBV29-1 and TRBJ2-5, the CDR3 gives the full variable domain: SAVISQKPSRDICQRGTSLTIQCQVDSQVTMMFWYRQQPGQSLTLIATANQGSEATYESGFVIDKFPISRPNLTFSTLTVSNMSPEDSSIYLCSGGSGGGETQYFGPGTRLLVL.

In nucleotides, the CDR3 is TGTGCCAGCAGTGCAGGGACAGGGTTAATCAATGAGCAGTACTTC. Encoded protein: CASSAGTGLINEQYF. The chain uses TRBV25-1 and TRBJ2-7; TRBD1 aligns across 9 bases. CDR3 length: 15 amino acids. With 4 bases clipped from V and 7 bases from J, the junction kept 11 bases outside the gene matches. Germline CDR1 is MGHDK and CDR2 is SYGVNS.

A note on this clonotype: Germline is not matched at one junction end, which may reflect a read error. The genes are TRBV4-2 and TRBJ2-7; 13 bases are shared with TRBD2. In germline, CDR1 is LGHNA, CDR2 YNFKEQ. The CDR3 spans 19 residues. The CDR3: CTSSRAGTSGKLSSYEQYF. The CDR3, as DNA: TGTACCAGCAGCCGAGCTGGGACTAGCGGGAAGTTGAGCTCCTACGAGCAGTACTTC.

This clonotype occurred a few times. The chain has TRBV24-1 and TRBJ2-7; D is unclear. The J call may be mistaken, given a closer DNA end match to TRBJ2-1. CDR3 length: 11 residues. The germline gives CDR1 KGHDR, CDR2 SFDVKD. The CDR3: CATSRNNEQFF. The CDR3, as DNA: TGTGCCACCAGTAGGAACAATGAGCAGTTCTTC.